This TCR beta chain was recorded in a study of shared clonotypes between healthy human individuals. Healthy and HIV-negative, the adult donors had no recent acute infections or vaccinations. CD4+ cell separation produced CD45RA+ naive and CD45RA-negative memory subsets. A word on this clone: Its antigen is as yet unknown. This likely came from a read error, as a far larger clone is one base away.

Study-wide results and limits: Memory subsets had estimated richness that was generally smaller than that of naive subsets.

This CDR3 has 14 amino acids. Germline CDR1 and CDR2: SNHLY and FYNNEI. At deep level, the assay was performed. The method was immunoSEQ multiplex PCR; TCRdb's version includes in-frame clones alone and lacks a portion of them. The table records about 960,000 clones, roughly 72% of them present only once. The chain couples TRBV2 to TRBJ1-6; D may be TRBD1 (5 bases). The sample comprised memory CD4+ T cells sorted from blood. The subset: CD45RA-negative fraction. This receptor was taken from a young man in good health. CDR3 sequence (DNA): TGTGCCAGCAGCCTAGGTGAGGACAATTTACCCCTCCACTTT. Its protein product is CASSLGEDNLPLHF. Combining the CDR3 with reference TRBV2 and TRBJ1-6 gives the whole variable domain EPEVTQTPSHQVTQMGQEVILRCVPISNHLYFYWYRQILGQKVEFLVSFYNNEISEKSEIFDDQFSVERPDGSNFTLKIRSTKLEDSAMYFCASSLGEDNLPLHFGNGTRLTVT.